The 18 T cell receptor beta chains in this list originate from one sample, sequenced in a study of vaccination and CD4 T cells after COVID-19. Their antigens remain unidentified. Researchers used the Oncomine TCR Beta short-read assay to sequence DNA from cultured CD4+ T cells. MiXCR, run by TCRdb on the PCR reads, gives a single entry per CDR3 protein. Counted here are around 10,000 distinct CDR3 sequences, roughly 69% occurring once; the ten biggest clones make up 10%. Documented treatment: approximately 9-day PBMC culture with coronavirus spike peptide pools or control peptides (ViraFEST assay). The sequenced sample was CD4+ T cells from blood, cultured in vitro. The origin of the receptors is a human donor who had recovered from COVID-19.

The chain recombines TRBV6-2 or TRBV6-3 with TRBJ2-3; D remains unclear. The CDR3 extends over 15 amino acids. V was trimmed by 7 bases and J by 2 bases, leaving 16 bases between them. From germline, CDR1 is MNHEY and CDR2 SVGEGT. This chain's CDR3 is CASKDWDSDTDTQYF. In nucleotides, the CDR3 is TGTGCCAGCAAGGATTGGGATTCAGACACAGATACGCAGTATTTT.

The rearrangement joins TRBV7-2 to TRBJ2-1; TRBD2 matches 8 bases. V lost 5 bases, J lost 9 bases, and 9 bases stayed unmatched. Looked up from germline, CDR1 is SGHTA and CDR2 is FQGNSA. This CDR3 comprises 14 residues. CDR3 residues: CASSITGLAAEQFF. CDR3 coding DNA: TGTGCCAGCAGCATAACTGGACTAGCCGCTGAGCAGTTCTTC.

This clonotype appeared a single time. V usage is TRBV7-9 and J usage is TRBJ1-6; D remains ambiguous. V was shortened by 4 bases and J by 9 bases, with 7 bases between the two germline ends. Germline CDR1 and CDR2: SEHNR and FQNEAQ (reference sequence). This CDR3 is 12 amino acids long. The CDR3 DNA reads as TGTGCCAGCAGCTCCCAATCTTCACCCCTCCACTTT. It encodes CASSSQSSPLHF.

The chain joins TRBV7-2 to TRBJ2-2; 10 bases map to TRBD2. CDR3 length: 16 residues. V was clipped by 5 bases and J by 0 bases; unmatched bases: 3. CDR1 is SGHTA and CDR2 is FQGNSA in the germline V gene. CDR3 region: CASSPGLAANTGELFF. Written as DNA, the CDR3 is TGTGCCAGCAGCCCCGGACTAGCGGCGAACACCGGGGAGCTGTTTTTT.

V gene TRBV7-2 combines with J gene TRBJ2-1; D is perhaps TRBD2 (5 bases). CDR3 length equals 12 residues. Trimming stripped 5 bases from V and 15 bases from J, with 17 bases between. Germline V CDR1 and CDR2: SGHTA, FQGNSA. The CDR3: CASSPRREFWFF. In nucleotides, the CDR3 is TGTGCCAGCAGCCCTCGCCGGGAATTTTGGTTCTTC.

Only one count was recorded for this clonotype. The genes are TRBV24-1 and TRBJ1-5, with 9 bases that match TRBD1. Germline trimming cut 4 bases from V and 3 bases from J; bases unmatched to any gene: 6. Germline CDR1 reads KGHDR; CDR2 reads SFDVKD. This CDR3 region has 16 residues. The CDR3 nucleotides read TGTGCCACCAGTGAGACGGGACAGGGCAACAATCAGCCCCAGCATTTT. Translating gives CATSETGQGNNQPQHF.

The rearrangement links TRBV6-1 to TRBJ2-7; TRBD2 aligns across 7 bases. From germline, CDR1 is MNHNS and CDR2 SASEGT. This CDR3 has 17 residues. Trimming at V came to 6 bases and at J to 5 bases, leaving 19 bases not matched to a gene. The CDR3 DNA reads as TGTGCCAGCAGCAATACCCTGGGTGGCGGGAGTACCCACGAGCAGTACTTC. Amino acids: CASSNTLGGGSTHEQYF.

The CDR3: CATSRDRDRWGQFF. The CDR3 coding sequence is TGTGCCACCAGCAGAGATAGGGACCGCTGGGGGCAGTTCTTC. This chain links TRBV15 with TRBJ2-1; D is possibly TRBD1 or TRBD2 (5 bases each). The V and J ends lost 0 bases and 12 bases respectively, with 15 bases between them. The germline V gene has CDR1 LNHNV and CDR2 YYDKDF (reference sequence). This CDR3 is 14 amino acids long.

This chain uses TRBV20-1 with TRBJ1-5; D may be TRBD1 (6 bases). CDR1 is DFQATT and CDR2 is SNEGSKA in the germline V gene (reference sequence). Trimming took 3 bases from V and 2 from J, leaving 14 bases between them. The CDR3 sequence is 15 residues long. CDR3 residues: CSASPSTGGNQPQHF. The CDR3 DNA reads as TGCAGTGCTAGTCCCTCGACAGGTGGCAATCAGCCCCAGCATTTT.

V and J are TRBV28 and TRBJ1-3; tentatively, D is TRBD1 (5 bases). Trimming pared 3 bases from V and 3 bases from J, leaving 12 bases between. The V gene's germline CDR1 is MDHEN and CDR2 SYDVKM. The CDR3 has 15 residues. The CDR3 region is CASSFGARVGNTIYF. The CDR3 DNA reads TGTGCCAGCAGTTTCGGGGCGCGGGTTGGAAACACCATATATTTT. The full variable domain, its missing parts supplied by reference TRBV28 and TRBJ1-3, is DVKVTQSSRYLVKRTGEKVFLECVQDMDHENMFWYRQDPGLGLRLIYFSYDVKMKEKGDIPEGYSVSREKKERFSLILESASTNQTSMYLCASSFGARVGNTIYFGEGSWLTVV.

The rearrangement links TRBV7-6 to TRBJ2-5; 7 bases are shared with TRBD2. Germline lookup yields CDR1 SGHVS and CDR2 FNYEAQ. This CDR3 is 14 amino acids long. V lost 2 bases, J lost 5 bases, and 5 bases stayed unmatched. The CDR3 is CASSLIAGGETQYF. The CDR3, as DNA: TGTGCCAGCAGCTTAATAGCGGGCGGGGAGACCCAGTACTTC. Full variable domain (outside the CDR3, taken from reference TRBV7-6 and TRBJ2-5): GAGVSQSPRYKVTKRGQDVALRCDPISGHVSLYWYRQALGQGPEFLTYFNYEAQQDKSGLPNDRFSAERPEGSISTLTIQRTEQRDSAMYRCASSLIAGGETQYFGPGTRLLVL.

The chain joins TRBV27 to TRBJ1-2; D perhaps matches TRBD1 (6 bases). Germline assignment: CDR1 MNHEY and CDR2 SMNVEV (reference sequence). V dropped 5 bases and J dropped 1 base, with 11 bases sitting between them. The CDR3 contains 14 residues. The CDR3 DNA sequence: TGTGCCAGCAGTCGGGACACCTATAACTATGGCTACACCTTC. Its protein product is CASSRDTYNYGYTF.

This chain connects TRBV28 to TRBJ1-6; 7 nucleotides match TRBD1. Per germline, CDR1 MDHEN and CDR2 SYDVKM. Trimming removed 2 bases from V and 9 bases from J; junction bases left unmatched: 7. The CDR3 loop spans 15 amino acids. The CDR3 nucleotides read TGTGCCAGCAGTTTAAGGACAGGACCGGGTTCACCCCTCCACTTT. Translated: CASSLRTGPGSPLHF.

This clonotype came up a few times. The CDR3 region is CASSPGPYSGNTIYF. In nucleotides, the CDR3 is TGTGCCAGCAGCCCAGGGCCCTACTCTGGAAACACCATATATTTT. The rearrangement joins TRBV28 to TRBJ1-3; weak D call: TRBD1 (5 bases). This CDR3 has 15 residues. Per the germline V gene, CDR1 is MDHEN and CDR2 is SYDVKM. Trimming pared 6 bases from V and 0 bases from J, leaving 12 bases between.

The rearrangement uses TRBV20-1 and TRBJ1-2, with a possible D match to TRBD1 (5 bases). The CDR3 is made up of 12 amino acids. Germline CDR1 is DFQATT and CDR2 is SNEGSKA (reference sequence). The CDR3 region has the DNA TGCACCCAGGGAGGGGTTAACTATGGCTACACCTTC. This translates into CTQGGVNYGYTF.

The CDR3 spells CATSRDTGYNQPQHF. The CDR3 nucleotides read TGTGCCACCAGCAGAGATACGGGATACAATCAGCCCCAGCATTTT. The chain employs TRBV15 and TRBJ1-5; no firm D call. The CDR3 loop spans 15 amino acids. The germline V gene encodes CDR1 LNHNV and CDR2 YYDKDF (reference sequence). V lost 0 bases to trimming and J lost 3 bases, with 9 bases between them.

The rearrangement uses TRBV6-2 or TRBV6-3 and TRBJ2-2; the D is unclear. Germline assignment: CDR1 MNHEY and CDR2 SVGEGT. This CDR3 contains 13 residues. V was clipped by 6 bases and J by 6 bases, with 11 bases between them. The CDR3 DNA reads TGTGCCAGCAGCCTTTATCCTGCCGGGGAGCTGTTTTTT. Protein: CASSLYPAGELFF.

Within the sample, this clonotype is large (0.1 to 1%). The chain carries TRBV18 and TRBJ1-2, with D perhaps matching TRBD1 (5 bases). Trimming took 3 bases from V and 6 from J, leaving 20 bases between them. Per germline, CDR1 KGHSH and CDR2 LQKENI. CDR3 size: 16 residues. This chain's CDR3 is CASSPTLYGTEHGYTF. The CDR3, as DNA: TGTGCCAGCTCACCTACCCTATACGGGACGGAACATGGCTACACCTTC. Together with reference TRBV18 and TRBJ1-2, the CDR3 gives the full variable domain: NAGVMQNPRHLVRRRGQEARLRCSPMKGHSHVYWYRQLPEEGLKFMVYLQKENIIDESGMPKERFSAEFPKEGPSILRIQQVVRGDSAAYFCASSPTLYGTEHGYTFGSGTRLTVV.